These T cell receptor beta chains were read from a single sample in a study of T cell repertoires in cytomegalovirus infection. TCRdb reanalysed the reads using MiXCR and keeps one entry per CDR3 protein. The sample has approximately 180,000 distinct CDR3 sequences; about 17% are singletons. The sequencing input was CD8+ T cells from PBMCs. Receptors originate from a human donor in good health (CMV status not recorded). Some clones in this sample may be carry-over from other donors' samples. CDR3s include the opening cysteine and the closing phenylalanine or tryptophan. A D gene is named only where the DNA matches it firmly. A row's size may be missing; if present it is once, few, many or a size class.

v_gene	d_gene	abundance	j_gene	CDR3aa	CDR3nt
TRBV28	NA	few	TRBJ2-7	CASGIGGDYEQYF	TGTGCCAGCGGGATCGGCGGGGACTACGAGCAGTACTTC
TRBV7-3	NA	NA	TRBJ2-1	CASSLVEGWNEQFF	TGTGCCAGCAGCCTGGTGGAGGGCTGGAATGAGCAGTTCTTC
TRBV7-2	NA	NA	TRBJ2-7	CASSRGRADYEQYF	TGTGCCAGCAGCCGAGGTAGGGCGGATTACGAGCAGTACTTC
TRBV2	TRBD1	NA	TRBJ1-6	CAIPDRVNSPLHF	TGTGCCATTCCAGACAGGGTGAATTCACCCCTCCACTTT
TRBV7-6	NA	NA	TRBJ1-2	CASSLTNGAGRQLTF	TGTGCCAGCAGCCTGACCAATGGGGCGGGCAGGCAGCTCACCTTC
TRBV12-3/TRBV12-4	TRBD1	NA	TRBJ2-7	CASSFRQGAREQYF	TGTGCCAGCAGTTTCCGACAGGGGGCGAGAGAGCAGTACTTC
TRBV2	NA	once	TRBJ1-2	CASSEARGSYGYTF	TGTGCCAGCAGTGAAGCGAGGGGTTCCTATGGCTACACCTTC
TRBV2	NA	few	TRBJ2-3	CASVLVSQYF	TGTGCCAGCGTACTAGTCTCGCAGTATTTT
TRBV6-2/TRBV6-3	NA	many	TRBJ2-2	CASSYSWGELFF	TGTGCCAGCAGTTACTCATGGGGGGAGCTGTTTTTT
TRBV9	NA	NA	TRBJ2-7	CASSVETGAGYEQYF	TGTGCCAGCAGCGTAGAAACGGGTGCAGGATACGAGCAGTACTTC
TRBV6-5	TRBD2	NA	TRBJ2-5	CASSYSTRGLAGETQYF	TGTGCCAGCAGTTACTCCACACGGGGACTAGCGGGAGAGACCCAGTACTTC
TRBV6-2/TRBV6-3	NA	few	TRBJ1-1	CATQSLGAFF	TGTGCCACCCAGTCTCTGGGGGCTTTCTTT
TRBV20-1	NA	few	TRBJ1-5	CSARDRGGDSNQPQHF	TGCAGTGCTAGAGATCGGGGGGGGGATAGCAATCAGCCCCAGCATTTT
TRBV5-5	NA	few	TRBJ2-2	CASSSRGGELTGELFF	TGTGCCAGCAGCTCCAGAGGGGGGGAGCTCACCGGGGAGCTGTTTTTT
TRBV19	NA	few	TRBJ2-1	CASSPPPGTGYHNEQFF	TGTGCCAGTAGTCCGCCCCCCGGGACTGGGTACCACAATGAGCAGTTCTTC
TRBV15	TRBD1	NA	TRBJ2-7	CATSRDLRQGNYEQYF	TGTGCCACCAGCAGAGATTTACGACAGGGGAACTACGAGCAGTACTTC
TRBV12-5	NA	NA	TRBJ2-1	CASGLIQGGHEQFF	TGTGCTAGTGGTTTGATTCAGGGAGGCCATGAGCAGTTCTTC
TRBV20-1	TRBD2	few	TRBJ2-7	CSARDRSGGLYEQYF	TGCAGTGCTAGAGATCGGAGCGGGGGCTTATACGAGCAGTACTTC
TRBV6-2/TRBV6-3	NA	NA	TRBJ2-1	CASSYNQGNEQFF	TGTGCCAGCAGTTACAACCAGGGGAATGAGCAGTTCTTC
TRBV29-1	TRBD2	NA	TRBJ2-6	CSVGTREDSGANVLTF	TGCAGCGTTGGCACTCGGGAGGACTCTGGGGCCAACGTCCTGACTTTC
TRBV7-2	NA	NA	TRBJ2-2	CASSLSLMGTGELFF	TGTGCCAGCAGCTTATCTCTTATGGGCACCGGGGAGCTGTTTTTT
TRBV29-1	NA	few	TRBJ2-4	CSVEQEKNIQYF	TGCAGCGTTGAACAAGAAAAAAACATTCAGTACTTC
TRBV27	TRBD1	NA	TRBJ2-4	CASSLSETGLAKNIQYF	TGTGCCAGCAGTTTATCGGAGACAGGGTTAGCCAAAAACATTCAGTACTTC
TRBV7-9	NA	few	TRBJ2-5	CASSPLDSMLPQTQYF	TGTGCCAGCAGCCCGCTGGACAGCATGCTTCCACAGACCCAGTACTTC
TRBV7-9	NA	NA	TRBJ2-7	CASSFGSGEQYF	NA
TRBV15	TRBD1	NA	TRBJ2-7	CATSRDHLPGGTYEQYF	TGTGCCACCAGCAGAGATCATCTCCCAGGGGGCACCTACGAGCAGTACTTC
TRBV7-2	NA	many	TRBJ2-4	CASSRTVLAKNIQYF	TGTGCCAGCAGCCGTACGGTTCTAGCCAAAAACATTCAGTACTTC
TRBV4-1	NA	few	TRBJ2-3	CASSADRTQYF	TGCGCCAGCAGCGCCGACCGTACGCAGTATTTT
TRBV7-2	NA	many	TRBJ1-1	CASSLEERFPMNTEAFF	TGTGCCAGCAGCTTAGAGGAGAGATTCCCTATGAACACTGAAGCTTTCTTT
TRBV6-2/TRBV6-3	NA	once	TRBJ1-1	CASSYSAGANTEAFF	TGTGCCAGCAGTTACTCTGCAGGGGCCAACACTGAAGCTTTCTTT
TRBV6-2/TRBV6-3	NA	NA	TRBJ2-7	CASSYQGVGYEQYF	TGTGCCAGCAGTTACCAGGGTGTCGGCTACGAGCAGTACTTC
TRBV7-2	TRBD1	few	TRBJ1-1	CASSFRGRERTGQRMNTEAFF	TGTGCCAGCAGCTTTAGAGGAAGGGAAAGGACAGGGCAACGTATGAACACTGAAGCTTTCTTT
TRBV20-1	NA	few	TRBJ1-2	CSAKFMKDGYTF	TGCAGTGCTAAGTTTATGAAGGATGGCTACACCTTC
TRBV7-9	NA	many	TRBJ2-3	CASSSGGKSADTQYF	TGTGCCAGCAGCTCCGGAGGGAAGTCCGCAGATACGCAGTATTTT
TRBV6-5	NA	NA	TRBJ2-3	CASSYVATDTQYF	TGTGCCAGCAGTTACGTAGCGACAGATACGCAGTATTTT
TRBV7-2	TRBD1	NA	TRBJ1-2	CASSWGRDREPNYGYTF	TGTGCCAGCAGCTGGGGCCGGGACAGAGAGCCTAACTATGGCTACACCTTC
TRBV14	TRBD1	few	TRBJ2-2	CASSPRQGFTGELFF	TGTGCCAGCAGCCCCAGACAGGGCTTCACCGGGGAGCTGTTTTTT
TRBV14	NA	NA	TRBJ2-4	CASSQAAGVDKNIQYF	TGTGCCAGCAGCCAAGCGGCTGGGGTCGACAAAAACATTCAGTACTTC
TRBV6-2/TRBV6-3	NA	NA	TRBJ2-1	CASSYTGTPFYNEQFF	TGTGCCAGCAGTTACACCGGGACTCCCTTCTACAATGAGCAGTTCTTC
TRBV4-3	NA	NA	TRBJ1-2	CASSQDPSGRREWGYTF	TGCGCCAGCAGCCAAGATCCCTCGGGACGGAGGGAATGGGGCTACACCTTC
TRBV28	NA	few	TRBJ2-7	CASSLGAGESYEQYF	TGTGCCAGCAGTTTAGGGGCAGGGGAATCCTACGAGCAGTACTTC
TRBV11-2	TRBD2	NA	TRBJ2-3	CASSLPGLAGTSTDTQYF	TGTGCCAGCAGCTTGCCGGGACTAGCGGGCACTAGCACAGATACGCAGTATTTT
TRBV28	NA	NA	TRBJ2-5	CASSPTAFQETQYF	TGTGCCAGCAGCCCTACAGCTTTCCAAGAGACCCAGTACTTC
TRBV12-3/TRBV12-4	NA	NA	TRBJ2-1	CASSPQRYNEQFF	TGTGCCAGCAGTCCCCAACGATACAATGAGCAGTTCTTC